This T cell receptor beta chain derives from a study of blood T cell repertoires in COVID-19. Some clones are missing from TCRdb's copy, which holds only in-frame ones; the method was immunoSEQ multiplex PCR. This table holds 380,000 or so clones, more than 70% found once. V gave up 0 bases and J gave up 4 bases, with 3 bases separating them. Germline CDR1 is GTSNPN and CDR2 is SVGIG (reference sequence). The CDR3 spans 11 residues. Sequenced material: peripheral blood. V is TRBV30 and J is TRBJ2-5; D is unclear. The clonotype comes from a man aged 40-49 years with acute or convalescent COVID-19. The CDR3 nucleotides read TGTGCCTGGAGTGTTCGAGAGACCCAGTACTTC. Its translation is CAWSVRETQYF.